The rows below give T cell receptor beta chains drawn from one sample of a study of siplizumab effects on memory and regulatory T cells. Profiling relied on immunoSEQ multiplex PCR, and the TCRdb table lists in-frame clones only, not all of them. The profile shows over 90,000 clones, more than 85% of them singletons. Sequenced: CD4+ T cells sorted from blood. The source of these receptors is a human donor in good health. Each CDR3 is given with its conserved first and last residue. D genes are given only for firm matches. The listing skips clone size in some rows; elsewhere it reads once, few, many or a size class.

j_gene,v_gene,d_gene,abundance,CDR3nt,CDR3aa
TRBJ1-4,TRBV5-4,-,-,TGTGCCAGCAGCTTTCAACAGGGTGAAAAACTGTTTTTT,CASSFQQGEKLFF
TRBJ1-2,TRBV15,-,-,TGTGCCACCAGCAGAGAACACAACCGGAGAGCTGGCTACACCTTC,CATSREHNRRAGYTF
TRBJ2-2,TRBV6-5,-,-,TGTGCCAGCAGCCCACGTTTAGCCGGGGAGCTGTTTTTT,CASSPRLAGELFF
TRBJ2-5,TRBV7-8,-,-,TGTGCCAGCAGCTCCCCACTAGTAGCGGAGTGGCGCGAGACCCAGTACTTC,CASSSPLVAEWRETQYF
TRBJ2-6,TRBV5-8,-,-,TGTGCCAGCAGCTTTCGAATTTGGGGGGCCCATGGGGCCAACGTCCTGACTTTC,CASSFRIWGAHGANVLTF
TRBJ2-7,TRBV10-3,-,-,TGTGCCATCAGTGATAGGGGCTACGAGCAGTACTTC,CAISDRGYEQYF
TRBJ2-2,TRBV25-1,-,few,TGTGCCAGCAGTGAAGGTTACACCGGGGAGCTGTTTTTT,CASSEGYTGELFF
TRBJ2-5,TRBV30,-,-,TGTGCTATGCTGAGTGATTGGGTTGGAGAGACCCAGTACTTC,CAMLSDWVGETQYF
TRBJ1-1,TRBV7-3,-,-,TGTGCCAGCAGCCCCCTTCCTTGGACACCGGGGAACACTGAAGCTTTCTTT,CASSPLPWTPGNTEAFF
TRBJ1-4,TRBV5-4,-,-,TGTGCCAGCAGCTTGGGGACGGGGAGGTATGAAAAACTGTTTTTT,CASSLGTGRYEKLFF
TRBJ2-3,TRBV5-1,-,-,TGCGCCAGCAGCTTGGCCGCTAGCATGGAACCCCCAAATACGCAGTATTTT,CASSLAASMEPPNTQYF
TRBJ2-7,TRBV5-1,-,-,TGCGCCAGCAGGTTATTTACGGGCTCCTACGAGCAGTACTTC,CASRLFTGSYEQYF
TRBJ1-2,TRBV7-9,TRBD1,-,TGTGCCAGCAGCACAACAGGGGATGGCTACACCTTC,CASSTTGDGYTF
TRBJ2-7,TRBV21-1,-,-,TGTGCCAGCAGCAGAGAGAAAGGACTCCTAGCTGACTCCTACGAGCAGTACTTC,CASSREKGLLADSYEQYF
TRBJ2-4,TRBV19,TRBD2,-,TGTGCCAGTAACCCCCTCGGACTAGAAGGCAAAAACATTCAGTACTTC,CASNPLGLEGKNIQYF
TRBJ1-3,TRBV29-1,-,-,TGCAGCGTTTTGGAGAACACCATATATTTT,CSVLENTIYF
TRBJ2-1,TRBV18,TRBD2,once,TGTGCCAGCACGACCCGTAGACTAGCGGGGGGCAATGAGCAGTTCTTC,CASTTRRLAGGNEQFF
TRBJ2-2,TRBV5-5,TRBD1,-,TGTGCCAGCAGCGAGAGAAGTTCGGGACAGGGCAACACCGGGGAGCTGTTTTTT,CASSERSSGQGNTGELFF
TRBJ2-1,TRBV2,-,once,TGTGCCAGCACCCTGACACCCAGCGGGGAGCAGTTCTTC,CASTLTPSGEQFF
TRBJ2-6,TRBV18,-,-,TGTGCCAGCTCACCTCAGGGACCTCAGTCTGGGGCCAACGTCCTGACTTTC,CASSPQGPQSGANVLTF
TRBJ2-1,TRBV5-1,-,-,TGCGCCAGCAGCTTGCTTGTGTGGGATGAGCAGTTCTTC,CASSLLVWDEQFF
TRBJ2-3,TRBV29-1,-,-,TGCAGCGGACAACAGGGCGCGGGGGATACGCAGTATTTT,CSGQQGAGDTQYF
TRBJ1-2,TRBV6-5,-,-,TGTGCCAGCAGTGATAGGATAAACTATGGCTACACCTTC,CASSDRINYGYTF
TRBJ1-5,TRBV4-1,-,-,TGCGCCAGCAGCCAAGATACGAGGCAGGGCAAGCATTTT,CASSQDTRQGKHF
TRBJ2-1,TRBV5-1,TRBD2,-,TGCGCCAGCTTCACCCACGGGACTAGCGGGAGGGCCAATGAGCAGTTCTTC,CASFTHGTSGRANEQFF
TRBJ1-5,TRBV6-5,TRBD1,once,TGTGCCAGCAGTTTAGGGGGCACTCAGCCCCAGCATTTT,CASSLGGTQPQHF
TRBJ2-1,TRBV6-6,-,-,TGTGCCAGCAGTTACTCGACAGCCTCCTACAATGAGCAGTTCTTC,CASSYSTASYNEQFF
TRBJ2-2,TRBV7-9,-,-,TGTGCCAGCACTGCAGGGTCGGTTGGGAACACCGGGGAGCTGTTTTTT,CASTAGSVGNTGELFF
TRBJ1-2,TRBV4-1,TRBD1,-,TGCGCCAGCAGCCACGGAAGTGGCCCAGGGGGCTATGGCTACACCTTC,CASSHGSGPGGYGYTF